The entry below describes one T cell receptor beta chain. Its antigen is currently unknown. This sample was taken from a study of cytotoxic CD8 clonotypes in ibrutinib-treated CLL. Background on the study: Patients: 11 to 12 relapsed/refractory, about 14 treatment-naive, 17 to 18 IGHV unmutated. General study findings and limits: Public clonotypes, rarely seen, contracted or held steady on treatment.

CDR1 is LNHDA and CDR2 is SQIVND in the germline V gene (reference sequence). The CDR3 consists of 16 residues. Germline trimming cut 4 bases from V and 5 bases from J; bases unmatched to any gene: 7. The data were produced by immunoSEQ multiplex PCR, yet TCRdb's version contains in-frame clones alone and is incomplete. The sample has about 30,000 clones, roughly 57% seen once. The V gene is TRBV19, the J gene TRBJ1-5, with 11 bases lining up with TRBD1. The input for sequencing was PBMCs, taken before ibrutinib treatment. This TCR came from a human donor with chronic lymphocytic leukemia. The DNA for the CDR3 is TGTGCCAGTAGTAACACGGACAGGGGGCTCGATCAGCCCCAGCATTTT. Its protein product is CASSNTDRGLDQPQHF.